Following are 7 T cell receptor beta chains from one sample sequenced in a study of T cells expressing NK-cell markers. TCRdb reprocessed the 5' RACE reads and reports one entry per CDR3 protein, with no DNA. The repertoire shows roughly 450,000 distinct CDR3 sequences; the top ten hold about 1.5%. Input material: blood T cells: a sorted CD56 or NKG2C T cell subset, CD4+ or CD8+ T cells, or bulk PBMC T cells (not recorded which). These receptors came from a woman in her forties or fifties in good health.

The chain couples TRBV5-6 to TRBJ1-2; TCRdb's assignment of TRBD1 cannot be checked, as there is no DNA. Germline CDR1 SGHDT, CDR2 YYEEEE. The CDR3 length is 14 residues. CDR3 sequence: CASTLLQGARGYTF.

This chain connects TRBV5-6 to TRBJ2-1. The germline gives CDR1 SGHDT, CDR2 YYEEEE. This CDR3 region has 13 residues. CDR3 residues: CASSLDRWNEQFF.

The chain couples TRBV12-3 or TRBV12-4 to TRBJ1-2; there is no DNA to check the TCRdb D call of TRBD1. The CDR3 runs to 13 residues. The chain's CDR3 is CASSFGRNIGYTF.

The chain links TRBV11-2 to TRBJ1-1; as DNA is missing, the TRBD1 call by TCRdb cannot be tested. The CDR3 covers 15 residues. Germline values: CDR1 SGHAT, CDR2 FQNNGV. CDR3 region: CASSLVGTVYTEAFF.

V is TRBV6-6 and J is TRBJ2-3; absent DNA, TCRdb's TRBD2 call cannot be checked. Looked up from germline, CDR1 is MNHNY and CDR2 is SVGAGI (reference sequence). This CDR3 spans 17 amino acids. The CDR3 loop is CASSYSPSGSPGDTQYF.

The chain is built from TRBV12-3 or TRBV12-4 and TRBJ2-7; TCRdb's D gene call, TRBD2, goes unchecked for lack of DNA. This CDR3 is built from 14 residues. CDR3 protein: CASSLGGGLREQYF.

CDR3: CASGGILYGYTF. The chain carries TRBV10-2 and TRBJ1-2; TCRdb's assignment of TRBD1 cannot be checked, as there is no DNA. The CDR3 has 12 residues. Germline V CDR1 and CDR2: WSHSY, SAAADI.